One TCR beta chain is described in this entry. No antigen is known for it. A much larger clone differs by one base, so this may be a read error. TCRdb reanalysed the reads using MiXCR and keeps one entry per CDR3 protein. The sample carries 150,000 to 180,000 distinct CDR3 sequences, roughly a quarter recorded once. The CDR3 sequence is 13 residues long. Germline-derived CDR1 and CDR2 are SSHAT and FNYEAQ (reference sequence). The source of the sample is a study of T cell repertoires in cytomegalovirus infection. General study results and limits: HLA-C-restricted CMV-specific TCR beta clonotypes were dominant in the ex vivo response. Cumulated frequencies of public TCR beta families served to identify carriers of CMV plus the relevant HLA.

The gene calls are TRBV7-7 and TRBJ2-7, with D uncertain. The sequenced sample consisted of PBMCs. This clonotype was sampled from a human donor in good health (CMV status not recorded). Some clones in this sample may be carry-over from other donors' samples. In DNA, the CDR3 is TGTGTCAGCAGCTCACAGCTCTCCTACGAGCAGTACTTC. Translation: CVSSSQLSYEQYF.